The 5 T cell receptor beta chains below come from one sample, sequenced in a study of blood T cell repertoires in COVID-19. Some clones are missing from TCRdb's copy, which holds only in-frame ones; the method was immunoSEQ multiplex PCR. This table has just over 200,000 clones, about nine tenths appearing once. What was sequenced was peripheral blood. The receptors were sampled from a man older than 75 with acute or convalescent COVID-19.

The CDR3 coding sequence is TGCGCCAGCAGCCAACCTACAGGGAAAGCCGAGCAGTACGTC. This encodes CASSQPTGKAEQYV. The genes are TRBV4-3 and TRBJ2-7, with D possibly being TRBD1 (6 bases). Trimming pared 2 bases from V and 6 bases from J, leaving 14 bases between. The CDR3 extends over 14 amino acids. Germline V lookup: CDR1 LGHNA, CDR2 YSLEER.

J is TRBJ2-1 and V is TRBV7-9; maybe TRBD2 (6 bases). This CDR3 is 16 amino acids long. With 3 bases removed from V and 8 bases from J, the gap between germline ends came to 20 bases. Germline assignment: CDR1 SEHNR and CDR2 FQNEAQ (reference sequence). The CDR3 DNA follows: TGTGCCAGCAGCTTGTCCCTGACGGGAGTAGGACATGAGCAGTTCTTC. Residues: CASSLSLTGVGHEQFF.

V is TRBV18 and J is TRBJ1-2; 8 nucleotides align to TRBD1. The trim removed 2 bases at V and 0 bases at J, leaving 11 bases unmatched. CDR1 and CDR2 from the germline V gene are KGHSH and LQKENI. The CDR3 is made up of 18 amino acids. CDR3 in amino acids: CASSPGIGTGGANYGYTF. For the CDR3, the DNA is TGTGCCAGCTCACCAGGGATCGGGACAGGTGGGGCTAACTATGGCTACACCTTC.

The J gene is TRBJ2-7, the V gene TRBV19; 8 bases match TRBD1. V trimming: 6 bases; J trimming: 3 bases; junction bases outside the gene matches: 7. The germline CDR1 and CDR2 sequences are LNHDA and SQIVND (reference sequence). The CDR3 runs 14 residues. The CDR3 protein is CASSARGPVYEQYF. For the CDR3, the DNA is TGTGCCAGTAGCGCCAGGGGGCCGGTCTACGAGCAGTACTTC.

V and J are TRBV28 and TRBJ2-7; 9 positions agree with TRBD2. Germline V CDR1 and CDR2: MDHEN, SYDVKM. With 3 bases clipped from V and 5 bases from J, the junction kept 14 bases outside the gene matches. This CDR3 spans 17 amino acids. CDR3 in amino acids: CASSLASGRPNSHEQYF. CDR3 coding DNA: TGTGCCAGCAGTTTGGCAAGCGGGAGGCCCAATTCACACGAGCAGTACTTC.